One and the same sample provided the 3 T cell receptor beta chains below, sequenced in a study of Tregs in tolerant kidney transplant recipients. Data came from immunoSEQ multiplex PCR; TCRdb stores just in-frame clones and leaves some out. The sample shows 15,000 or so clones, around 53% of them seen only once. These receptors have no identified antigens. After 6 days with irradiated graft donor PBMCs, CFSE-labeled recipient PBMCs were FACS-sorted. This material consisted of CD4+ T cells from blood cultured with allogeneic cells, taken before the transplant. The origin of the receptors is a human patient who received a combined kidney and bone marrow transplant.

The chain carries TRBV6-1 and TRBJ1-6; D perhaps matches TRBD1 (6 bases). The germline V gene encodes CDR1 MNHNS and CDR2 SASEGT. This CDR3 spans 14 amino acids. V gave up 0 bases and J gave up 8 bases, with 8 bases separating them. CDR3 sequence reads: CASSEATGYSPLHF. For the CDR3, the DNA is TGTGCCAGCAGTGAAGCCACAGGGTATTCACCCCTCCACTTT.

This chain connects TRBV6-5 to TRBJ1-2; D call uncertain. V lost 7 bases and J 2 bases, leaving 11 bases between the germline ends. The CDR3 consists of 13 residues. Germline loops: CDR1 MNHEY, CDR2 SVGAGI. DNA for the CDR3: TGTGCCAGCAAAAGAGTCAACAACTATGGCTACACCTTC. Residues: CASKRVNNYGYTF.

V is TRBV28 and J is TRBJ1-2; TRBD1 aligns across 10 bases. Per germline, CDR1 MDHEN and CDR2 SYDVKM. The CDR3 has 12 amino acids. The junction had 3 bases not matched to a gene; V was cut back by 6 bases and J by 8 bases. The CDR3 region has the DNA TGTGCCAGCAGCTCGACAGGGGGCGGCTACACCTTC. Translation: CASSSTGGGYTF.